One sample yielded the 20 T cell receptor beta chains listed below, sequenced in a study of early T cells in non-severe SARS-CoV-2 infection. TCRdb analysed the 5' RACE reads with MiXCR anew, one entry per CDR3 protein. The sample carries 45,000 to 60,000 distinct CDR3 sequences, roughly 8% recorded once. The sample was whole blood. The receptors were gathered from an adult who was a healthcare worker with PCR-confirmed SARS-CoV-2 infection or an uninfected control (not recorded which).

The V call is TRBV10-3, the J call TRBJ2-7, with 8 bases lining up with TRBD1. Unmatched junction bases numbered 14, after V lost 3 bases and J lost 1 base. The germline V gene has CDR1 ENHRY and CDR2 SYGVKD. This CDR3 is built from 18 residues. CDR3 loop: CAISDSGQGNLPSYEQYF. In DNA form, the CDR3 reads TGTGCCATCAGTGACTCCGGACAGGGTAATTTACCTTCCTACGAGCAGTACTTC.

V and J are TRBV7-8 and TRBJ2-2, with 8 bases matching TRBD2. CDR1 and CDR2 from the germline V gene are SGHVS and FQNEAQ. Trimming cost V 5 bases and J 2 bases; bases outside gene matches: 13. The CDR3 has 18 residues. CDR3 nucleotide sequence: TGTGCCAGCAGCCCTACCTTTGGCGGGAGGAAAAACACCGGGGAGCTGTTTTTT. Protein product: CASSPTFGGRKNTGELFF. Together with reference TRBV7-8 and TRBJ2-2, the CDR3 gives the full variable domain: GAGVSQSPRYKVAKRGQDVALRCDPISGHVSLFWYQQALGQGPEFLTYFQNEAQLDKSGLPSDRFFAERPEGSVSTLKIQRTQQEDSAVYLCASSPTFGGRKNTGELFFGEGSRLTVL.

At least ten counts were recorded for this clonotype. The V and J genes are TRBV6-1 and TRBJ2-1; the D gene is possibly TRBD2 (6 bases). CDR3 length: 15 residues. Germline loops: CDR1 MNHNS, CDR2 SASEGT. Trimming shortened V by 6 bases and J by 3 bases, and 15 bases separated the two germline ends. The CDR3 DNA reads TGTGCCAGCAGCGTCCAGGGAGGATACTACAATGAGCAGTTCTTC. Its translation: CASSVQGGYYNEQFF.

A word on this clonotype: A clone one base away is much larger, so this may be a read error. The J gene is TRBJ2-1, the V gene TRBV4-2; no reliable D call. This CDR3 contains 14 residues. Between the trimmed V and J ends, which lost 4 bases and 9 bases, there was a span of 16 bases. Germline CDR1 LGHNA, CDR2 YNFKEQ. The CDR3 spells CASSPRAVLGEQFF. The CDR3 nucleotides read TGTGCCAGCAGCCCCCGGGCAGTGTTAGGTGAGCAGTTCTTC.

CDR3 coding DNA: TGTGCCAGCAGCTCGGGTTCTGGGGCCAACGTCCTGACTTTC. This gives the protein CASSSGSGANVLTF. This chain links TRBV7-9 with TRBJ2-6; D unclear. The CDR3 has 14 residues. The V and J ends lost 4 bases and 1 base respectively, with 5 bases between them. Germline CDR1 is SEHNR and CDR2 is FQNEAQ (reference sequence).

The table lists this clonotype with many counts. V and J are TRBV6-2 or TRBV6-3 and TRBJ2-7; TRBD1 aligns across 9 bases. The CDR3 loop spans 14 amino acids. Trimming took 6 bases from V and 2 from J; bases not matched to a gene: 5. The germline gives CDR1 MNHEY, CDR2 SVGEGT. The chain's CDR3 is CASSRGQGPYEQYF. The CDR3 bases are TGTGCCAGCAGCCGGGGACAGGGCCCCTACGAGCAGTACTTC.

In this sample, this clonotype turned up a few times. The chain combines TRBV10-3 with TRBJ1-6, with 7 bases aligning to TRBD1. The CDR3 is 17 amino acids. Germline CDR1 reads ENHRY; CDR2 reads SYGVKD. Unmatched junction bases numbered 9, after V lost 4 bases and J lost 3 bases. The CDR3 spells CAISGVEGAGYNSPLHF. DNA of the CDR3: TGTGCCATCAGTGGTGTGGAGGGGGCGGGCTATAATTCACCCCTCCACTTT.

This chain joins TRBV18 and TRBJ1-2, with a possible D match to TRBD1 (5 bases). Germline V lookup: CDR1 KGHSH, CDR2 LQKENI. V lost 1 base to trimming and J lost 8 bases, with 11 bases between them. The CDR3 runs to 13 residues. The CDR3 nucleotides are TGTGCCAGCTCACCACAAGGGGAGGGCGGCTACACCTTC. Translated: CASSPQGEGGYTF.

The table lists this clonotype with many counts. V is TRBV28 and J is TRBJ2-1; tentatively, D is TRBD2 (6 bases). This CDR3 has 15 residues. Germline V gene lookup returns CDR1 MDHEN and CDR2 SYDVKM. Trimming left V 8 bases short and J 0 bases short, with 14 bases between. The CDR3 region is CASCPGGGSYNEQFF. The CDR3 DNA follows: TGTGCCAGCTGCCCCGGGGGAGGCTCCTACAATGAGCAGTTCTTC.

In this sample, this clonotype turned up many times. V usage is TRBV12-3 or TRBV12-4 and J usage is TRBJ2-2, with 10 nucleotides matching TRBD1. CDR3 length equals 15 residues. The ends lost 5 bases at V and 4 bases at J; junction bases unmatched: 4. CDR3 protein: CASSEGQGVTGELFF. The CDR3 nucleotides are TGTGCCAGCAGTGAAGGACAGGGGGTCACCGGGGAGCTGTTTTTT.

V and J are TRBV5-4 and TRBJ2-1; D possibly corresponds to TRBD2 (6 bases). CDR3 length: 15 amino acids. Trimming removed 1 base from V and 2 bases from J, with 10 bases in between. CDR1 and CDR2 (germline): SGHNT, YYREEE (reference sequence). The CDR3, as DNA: TGTGCCAGCAGCTTGTCCGGGACTCCCTACAATGAGCAGTTCTTC. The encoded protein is CASSLSGTPYNEQFF. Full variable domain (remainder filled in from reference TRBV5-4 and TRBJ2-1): ETGVTQSPTHLIKTRGQQVTLRCSSQSGHNTVSWYQQALGQGPQFIFQYYREEENGRGNFPPRFSGLQFPNYSSELNVNALELDDSALYLCASSLSGTPYNEQFFGPGTRLTVL.

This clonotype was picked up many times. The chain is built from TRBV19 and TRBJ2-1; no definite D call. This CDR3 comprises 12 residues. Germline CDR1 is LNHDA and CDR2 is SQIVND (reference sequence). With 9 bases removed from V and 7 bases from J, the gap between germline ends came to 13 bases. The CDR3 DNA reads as TGTGCCAGCAGGCTGGGCGCGAATGAGCAGTTCTTC. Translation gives CASRLGANEQFF.

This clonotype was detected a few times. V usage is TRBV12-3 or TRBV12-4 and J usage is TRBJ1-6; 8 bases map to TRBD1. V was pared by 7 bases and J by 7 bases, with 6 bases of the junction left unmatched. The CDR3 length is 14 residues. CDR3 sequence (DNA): TGTGCCAGCACCCCCGGACAGGGAAATTCACCCCTCCACTTT. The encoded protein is CASTPGQGNSPLHF.

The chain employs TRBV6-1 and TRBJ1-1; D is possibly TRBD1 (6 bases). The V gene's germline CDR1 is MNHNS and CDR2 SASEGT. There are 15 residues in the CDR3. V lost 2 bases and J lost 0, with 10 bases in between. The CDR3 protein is CASSERQALNTEAFF. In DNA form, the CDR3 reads TGTGCCAGCAGTGAACGACAGGCCTTGAACACTGAAGCTTTCTTT.

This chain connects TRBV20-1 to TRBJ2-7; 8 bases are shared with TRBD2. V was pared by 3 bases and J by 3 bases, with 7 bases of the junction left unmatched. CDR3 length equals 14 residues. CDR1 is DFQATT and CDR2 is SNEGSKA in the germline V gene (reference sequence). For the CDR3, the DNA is TGCAGTGCTAGTCTTAGGACTAGCCTCTACGAGCAGTACTTC. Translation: CSASLRTSLYEQYF.

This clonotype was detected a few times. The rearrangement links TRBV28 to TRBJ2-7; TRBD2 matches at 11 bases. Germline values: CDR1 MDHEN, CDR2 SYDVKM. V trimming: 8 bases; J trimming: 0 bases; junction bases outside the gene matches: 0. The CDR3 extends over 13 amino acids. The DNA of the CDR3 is TGTGCCAGCGGGACTAGCGGCTCCTACGAGCAGTACTTC. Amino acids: CASGTSGSYEQYF.

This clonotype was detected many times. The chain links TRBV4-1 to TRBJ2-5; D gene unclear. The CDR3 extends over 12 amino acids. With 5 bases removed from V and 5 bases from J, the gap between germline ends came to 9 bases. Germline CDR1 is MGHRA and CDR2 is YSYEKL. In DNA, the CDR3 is TGCGCCAGCAGCTCTCTCGGGGAGACCCAGTACTTC. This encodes CASSSLGETQYF.

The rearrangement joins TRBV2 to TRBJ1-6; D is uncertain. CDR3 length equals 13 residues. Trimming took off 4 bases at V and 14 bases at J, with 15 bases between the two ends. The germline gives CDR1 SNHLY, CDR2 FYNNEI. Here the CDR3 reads CASSVVPSRTLHF. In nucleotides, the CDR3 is TGTGCCAGCAGTGTCGTGCCGAGCCGCACCCTCCACTTT.

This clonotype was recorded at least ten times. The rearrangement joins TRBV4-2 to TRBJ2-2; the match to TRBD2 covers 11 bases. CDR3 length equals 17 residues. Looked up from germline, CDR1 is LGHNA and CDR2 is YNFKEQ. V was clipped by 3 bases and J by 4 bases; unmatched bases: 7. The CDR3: CASSHHLGTSGTGELFF. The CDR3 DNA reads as TGTGCCAGCAGCCACCATCTAGGGACTAGCGGCACCGGGGAGCTGTTTTTT.

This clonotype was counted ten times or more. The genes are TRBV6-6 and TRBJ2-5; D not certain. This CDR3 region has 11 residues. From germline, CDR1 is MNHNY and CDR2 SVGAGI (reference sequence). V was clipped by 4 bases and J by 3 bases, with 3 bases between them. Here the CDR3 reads CASSSKETQYF. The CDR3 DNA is TGTGCCAGCAGTTCCAAAGAGACCCAGTACTTC.